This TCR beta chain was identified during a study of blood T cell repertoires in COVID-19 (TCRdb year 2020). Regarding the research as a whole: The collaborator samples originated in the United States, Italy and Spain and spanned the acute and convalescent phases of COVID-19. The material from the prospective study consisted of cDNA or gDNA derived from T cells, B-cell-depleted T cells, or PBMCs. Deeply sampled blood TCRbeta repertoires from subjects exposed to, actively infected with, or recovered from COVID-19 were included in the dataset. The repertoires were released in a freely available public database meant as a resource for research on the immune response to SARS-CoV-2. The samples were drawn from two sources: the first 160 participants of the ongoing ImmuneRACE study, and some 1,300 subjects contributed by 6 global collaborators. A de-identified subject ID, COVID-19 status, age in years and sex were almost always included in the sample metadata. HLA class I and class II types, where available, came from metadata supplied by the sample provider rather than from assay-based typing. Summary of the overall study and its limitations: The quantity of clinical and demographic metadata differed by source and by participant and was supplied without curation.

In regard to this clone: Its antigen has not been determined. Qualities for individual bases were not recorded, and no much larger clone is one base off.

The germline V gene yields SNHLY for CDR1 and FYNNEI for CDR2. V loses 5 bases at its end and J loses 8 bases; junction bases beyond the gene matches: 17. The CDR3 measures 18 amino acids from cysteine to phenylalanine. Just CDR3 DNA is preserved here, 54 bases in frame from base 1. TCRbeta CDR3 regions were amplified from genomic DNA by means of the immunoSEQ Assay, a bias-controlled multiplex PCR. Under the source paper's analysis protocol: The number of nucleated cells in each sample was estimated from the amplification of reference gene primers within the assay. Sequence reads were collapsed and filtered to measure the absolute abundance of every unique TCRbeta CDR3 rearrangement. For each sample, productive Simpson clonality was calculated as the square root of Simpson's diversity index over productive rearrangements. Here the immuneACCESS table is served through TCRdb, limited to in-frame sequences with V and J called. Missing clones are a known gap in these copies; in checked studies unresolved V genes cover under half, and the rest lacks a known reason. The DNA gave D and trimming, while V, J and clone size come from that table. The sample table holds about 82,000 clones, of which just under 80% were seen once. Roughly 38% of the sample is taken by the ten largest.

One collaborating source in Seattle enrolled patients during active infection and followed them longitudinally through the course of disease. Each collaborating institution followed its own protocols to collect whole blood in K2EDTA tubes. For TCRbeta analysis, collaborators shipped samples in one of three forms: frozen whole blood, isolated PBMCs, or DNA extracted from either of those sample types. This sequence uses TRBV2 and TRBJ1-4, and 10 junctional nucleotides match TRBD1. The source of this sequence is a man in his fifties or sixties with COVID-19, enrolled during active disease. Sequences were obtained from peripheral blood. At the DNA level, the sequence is TGTGCCAGCAGTCAACAATTTCGACAGGGGGCGAGAGAAGAAAAACTGTTTTTT. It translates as CASSQQFRQGAREEKLFF.